Each of the 4 T cell receptor beta chains below was sequenced from the same sample in a study of vaccination and CD4 T cells after COVID-19. Regarding treatment: approximately nine-day PBMC culture with coronavirus spike peptide pools or control peptides (ViraFEST assay). CD4+ T cells that came from the unexposed donor were collected before the COVID-19 pandemic (2011-2018). These receptors have no known antigen. The Oncomine TCR Beta short-read assay was applied to DNA of cultured CD4+ T cells. TCRdb reprocessed the PCR reads via MiXCR and lists one record per CDR3 protein. The sample contains about 4,000 distinct CDR3 sequences, roughly 77% of which appear only once. The specimen sequenced was CD4+ T cells from blood, cultured in vitro. The receptors shown here come from a human donor in good health.

J is TRBJ2-7 and V is TRBV20-1; 8 positions match TRBD1. CDR3 length: 14 amino acids. V gave up 5 bases and J gave up 1 base; unmatched junction bases: 7. Germline V gene data show CDR1 as DFQATT and CDR2 as SNEGSKA (reference sequence). The CDR3, as DNA: TGCAGTGCTCCCCGCTGGACAGGGTCCTACGAGCAGTACTTC. Amino acids: CSAPRWTGSYEQYF.

The chain uses TRBV6-1 and TRBJ1-1; 7 bases match TRBD1. Germline CDR1 is MNHNS and CDR2 is SASEGT. The CDR3 has 14 amino acids. The J segment lost 5 bases and the V segment lost 5 bases, leaving 8 bases of the junction unmatched. This CDR3 reads CASSTRQGYTEAFF. CDR3 DNA sequence: TGTGCCAGCAGTACCCGACAGGGTTATACTGAAGCTTTCTTT.

V and J are TRBV27 and TRBJ1-6; D is uncertain. CDR1 is MNHEY, CDR2 SMNVEV, per germline (reference sequence). The V and J ends lost 0 bases and 0 bases respectively, with 9 bases between them. CDR3 length equals 17 residues. The DNA for the CDR3 is TGTGCCAGCAGTTTATCTAGGGTTAGCTCCTATAATTCACCCCTCCACTTT. The encoded protein is CASSLSRVSSYNSPLHF.

This clonotype showed up just a few times. This chain links TRBV6-1 with TRBJ1-6; TRBD1 matches at 7 bases. The length of the CDR3 is 15 residues. Germline V lookup: CDR1 MNHNS, CDR2 SASEGT. Unmatched junction bases numbered 5, after V lost 2 bases and J lost 7 bases. DNA for the CDR3: TGTGCCAGCAGTGAACGGGGACAGACAAATTCACCCCTCCACTTT. It translates to CASSERGQTNSPLHF.